Listed below are T cell receptor beta chains from one sample, sequenced in a study of blood T cell repertoires in COVID-19. TCRdb's copy holds only in-frame clones and misses some; the assay was immunoSEQ multiplex PCR. Altogether tens of thousands of clones are present, approximately 86% being singletons, with the ten largest covering around 3.7%. The specimen was peripheral blood. Receptors originate from a man aged 50 to 60 with acute or convalescent COVID-19. Both conserved end residues are part of each CDR3. Each record gives: clone size, V gene, D gene, J gene, CDR3 DNA, CDR3 protein. D genes are given only for firm matches. Clone sizes are given selectively: once, few, many, or a class where the clone is expanded.

clone_size: NA
v_call: TRBV29-1
d_call: TRBD1
j_call: TRBJ2-7
cdr3_nt: TGCAGCGTCTACAGGGGCGGGTACGAGCAGTACTTC
cdr3_aa: CSVYRGGYEQYF

clone_size: once
v_call: TRBV19
d_call: NA
j_call: TRBJ2-3
cdr3_nt: TGTGCCAGTAGTAGACAGGACCGCACAGATACGCAGTATTTT
cdr3_aa: CASSRQDRTDTQYF

clone_size: NA
v_call: TRBV7-2
d_call: TRBD1
j_call: TRBJ2-3
cdr3_nt: TGTGCCAGCAGCCACCGGGACAGAGAATATGATACGCAGTATTTT
cdr3_aa: CASSHRDREYDTQYF

clone_size: NA
v_call: TRBV10-3
d_call: NA
j_call: TRBJ1-1
cdr3_nt: TGTGCCATCAGCACGGGTTTAATGAACACTGAAGCTTTCTTT
cdr3_aa: CAISTGLMNTEAFF

clone_size: NA
v_call: TRBV27
d_call: TRBD1
j_call: TRBJ2-7
cdr3_nt: TGTGCCAGCAGTTCGGGGACAGTAGACTCCTACGAGCAGTACTTC
cdr3_aa: CASSSGTVDSYEQYF

clone_size: NA
v_call: TRBV28
d_call: NA
j_call: TRBJ1-1
cdr3_nt: TGTGCCAGCAGTTCTGGCGCGGCAGGGGAAGATAGCACTGAAGCTTTCTTT
cdr3_aa: CASSSGAAGEDSTEAFF

clone_size: NA
v_call: TRBV15
d_call: NA
j_call: TRBJ2-1
cdr3_nt: TGTGCCACCAGCCGAGGTGTGTTAGCGGACTACAATGAGCAGTTCTTC
cdr3_aa: CATSRGVLADYNEQFF

clone_size: NA
v_call: TRBV19
d_call: NA
j_call: TRBJ2-5
cdr3_nt: TGTGCCAGTAGTCGATGGACAGATCAAGAGACCCAGTACTTC
cdr3_aa: CASSRWTDQETQYF

clone_size: NA
v_call: TRBV7-2
d_call: TRBD2
j_call: TRBJ2-1
cdr3_nt: TGTGCCAGCAGTCGTGCTAGCGGGGGAAGCTCCTACAATGAGCAGTTCTTC
cdr3_aa: CASSRASGGSSYNEQFF

clone_size: NA
v_call: TRBV4-1
d_call: NA
j_call: TRBJ2-3
cdr3_nt: TGCGCCAGCAGCCCACTCGGGGTGGAGAGCACAGATACGCAGTATTTT
cdr3_aa: CASSPLGVESTDTQYF

clone_size: few
v_call: TRBV19
d_call: NA
j_call: TRBJ2-2
cdr3_nt: TGTGCCAGTACCTTTCAGGGGACCGGGGAGCTGTTTTTT
cdr3_aa: CASTFQGTGELFF

clone_size: NA
v_call: TRBV11-2
d_call: NA
j_call: TRBJ2-7
cdr3_nt: TGTGCCAGCAGCTTAGTCGGGGGGCTCAACGAGCAGTACTTC
cdr3_aa: CASSLVGGLNEQYF

clone_size: NA
v_call: TRBV28
d_call: TRBD1
j_call: TRBJ2-4
cdr3_nt: TGTGCCAGCAGCCGAGGGTGGACAGGGGACATTCAGTACTTC
cdr3_aa: CASSRGWTGDIQYF

clone_size: NA
v_call: TRBV19
d_call: NA
j_call: TRBJ1-3
cdr3_nt: TGTGCAACAGGGCGAAGTGGAAACACCATATATTTT
cdr3_aa: CATGRSGNTIYF

clone_size: NA
v_call: TRBV27
d_call: NA
j_call: TRBJ2-5
cdr3_nt: TGTGCCAGCAGCCCGAGGGTAATAGGTATCCTGACAGGCAACCAAGAGACCCAGTACTTC
cdr3_aa: CASSPRVIGILTGNQETQYF

clone_size: once
v_call: TRBV3-1/TRBV3-2
d_call: TRBD2
j_call: TRBJ2-1
cdr3_nt: TGTGCCAGCAGCCCTAGACTAGCGGGGGCTCAGTTCTTC
cdr3_aa: CASSPRLAGAQFF

clone_size: NA
v_call: TRBV19
d_call: NA
j_call: TRBJ1-2
cdr3_nt: TGTGCCAGTAGTATCGAGGAGAACTATGGCTACACCTTC
cdr3_aa: CASSIEENYGYTF

clone_size: NA
v_call: TRBV4-3
d_call: NA
j_call: TRBJ2-5
cdr3_nt: TGCGCCAGCAGCCTCGACACAAGCCAAGAGACCCAGTACTTC
cdr3_aa: CASSLDTSQETQYF

clone_size: NA
v_call: TRBV28
d_call: NA
j_call: TRBJ2-5
cdr3_nt: TGTGCCAGCAGGGGGGCTTACGGGACCCCTGGGGGAGAGACCCAGTACTTC
cdr3_aa: CASRGAYGTPGGETQYF

clone_size: once
v_call: TRBV7-6
d_call: NA
j_call: TRBJ2-2
cdr3_nt: TGTGCCAACAAACTCAGGGGCCCCAGCGGAGACACCGGGGAGCTGTTTTTT
cdr3_aa: CANKLRGPSGDTGELFF

clone_size: NA
v_call: TRBV4-3
d_call: NA
j_call: TRBJ1-3
cdr3_nt: TGCGCCAGCAGCCAAGATACGGGATTTCTAAACACCATATATTTT
cdr3_aa: CASSQDTGFLNTIYF

clone_size: NA
v_call: TRBV5-1
d_call: TRBD2
j_call: TRBJ2-3
cdr3_nt: TGCGCCAGCAGCGAGGGACTAGCTAGCACAGATACGCAGTATTTT
cdr3_aa: CASSEGLASTDTQYF

clone_size: NA
v_call: TRBV28
d_call: TRBD2
j_call: TRBJ2-5
cdr3_nt: TGTGCCAGCAGTCCCGGACTAGCGGGAGTAGGAGAGACCCAGTACTTC
cdr3_aa: CASSPGLAGVGETQYF

clone_size: NA
v_call: TRBV29-1
d_call: NA
j_call: TRBJ1-1
cdr3_nt: TGCAGCGTTGACTCAGGGGCGAACACTGAAGCTTTCTTT
cdr3_aa: CSVDSGANTEAFF

clone_size: NA
v_call: TRBV27
d_call: NA
j_call: TRBJ2-1
cdr3_nt: TGTGCCAGCAGTTTACCCGGACAGTCTAGGTCCAATGAGCAGTTCTTC
cdr3_aa: CASSLPGQSRSNEQFF

clone_size: once
v_call: TRBV4-1
d_call: NA
j_call: TRBJ1-2
cdr3_nt: TGCGCCAGCAGCCAAGGGGCCGCGGGTAACTATGGCTACACCTTC
cdr3_aa: CASSQGAAGNYGYTF

clone_size: NA
v_call: TRBV7-8
d_call: TRBD1
j_call: TRBJ2-7
cdr3_nt: TGTGCCAGCAGTCCTGACAGGGCCTACGAGCAGTACTTC
cdr3_aa: CASSPDRAYEQYF

clone_size: NA
v_call: TRBV2
d_call: TRBD2
j_call: TRBJ2-7
cdr3_nt: TGTGCCAGCACACCCGGGACTACCTCGCTCGAGCAGTACTTC
cdr3_aa: CASTPGTTSLEQYF

clone_size: NA
v_call: TRBV6-2/TRBV6-3
d_call: NA
j_call: TRBJ2-3
cdr3_nt: TGTGCCAGCAGTTACAGACAGAGCACAGATACGCAGTATTTT
cdr3_aa: CASSYRQSTDTQYF

clone_size: NA
v_call: TRBV5-1
d_call: TRBD2
j_call: TRBJ2-2
cdr3_nt: TGCGCCAGCAGCCCCCAAAGGCAGCGGGGGAACACCGGGGAGCTGTTTTTT
cdr3_aa: CASSPQRQRGNTGELFF

clone_size: NA
v_call: TRBV6-2/TRBV6-3
d_call: NA
j_call: TRBJ2-1
cdr3_nt: TGTGCCAGCAGTTACCCGCAGGACTCCCAGCAGTTCTTC
cdr3_aa: CASSYPQDSQQFF

clone_size: NA
v_call: TRBV11-2
d_call: TRBD2
j_call: TRBJ2-2
cdr3_nt: TGTGCCAGCAGCGAGGGACTAGCGAGGGGAGGGGCCGGGGAGCTGTTTTTT
cdr3_aa: CASSEGLARGGAGELFF

clone_size: NA
v_call: TRBV19
d_call: TRBD1
j_call: TRBJ1-5
cdr3_nt: TGTGCCAGTGGAGACAGGGGCGACAATCAGCCCCAGCATTTT
cdr3_aa: CASGDRGDNQPQHF

clone_size: NA
v_call: TRBV5-1
d_call: TRBD1
j_call: TRBJ1-6
cdr3_nt: TGCGCCAGCAGCTTGCAGGGGGAGGAGGTGAGTTCACCCCTCCACTTT
cdr3_aa: CASSLQGEEVSSPLHF

clone_size: NA
v_call: TRBV5-1
d_call: TRBD2
j_call: TRBJ2-1
cdr3_nt: TGCGCCAGCATCCCACAACCGACTAGCGGGAGAGGTAATGAGCAGTTCTTC
cdr3_aa: CASIPQPTSGRGNEQFF

clone_size: NA
v_call: TRBV28
d_call: TRBD1
j_call: TRBJ1-5
cdr3_nt: TGTGCCAGCAGCCATGGACAGGGGATCGGTCAGCCCCAGCATTTT
cdr3_aa: CASSHGQGIGQPQHF

clone_size: NA
v_call: TRBV27
d_call: TRBD1
j_call: TRBJ1-5
cdr3_nt: TGTGCCAGCAGTGCGACAGGGCTCGGGGGCGGCAATCAGCCCCAGCATTTT
cdr3_aa: CASSATGLGGGNQPQHF

clone_size: NA
v_call: TRBV12-3/TRBV12-4
d_call: NA
j_call: TRBJ2-5
cdr3_nt: TGTGCCAGCACCACCTGGGCAGAAGAGACCCAGTACTTC
cdr3_aa: CASTTWAEETQYF

clone_size: NA
v_call: TRBV5-1
d_call: TRBD1
j_call: TRBJ1-1
cdr3_nt: TGCGCCAGCAGCTTGGGCACAGGGGGGGACACTGAAGCTTTCTTT
cdr3_aa: CASSLGTGGDTEAFF

clone_size: NA
v_call: TRBV7-9
d_call: NA
j_call: TRBJ1-1
cdr3_nt: TGTGCCAGCAGCTTAGATGCGGGGGGCACTGAAGCTTTCTTT
cdr3_aa: CASSLDAGGTEAFF

clone_size: NA
v_call: TRBV6-2/TRBV6-3
d_call: TRBD1
j_call: TRBJ1-5
cdr3_nt: TGTGCCAGCAGTTACCGGACAGGGGGGGAGTATGGAAATCAGCCCCAGCATTTT
cdr3_aa: CASSYRTGGEYGNQPQHF

clone_size: NA
v_call: TRBV7-2
d_call: NA
j_call: TRBJ2-7
cdr3_nt: TGTGCCAGCGGCCACACAGGGTCTCCCTACGAGCAGTACTTC
cdr3_aa: CASGHTGSPYEQYF

clone_size: NA
v_call: TRBV9
d_call: NA
j_call: TRBJ2-6
cdr3_nt: TGTGCCAGCAGCTCAGGGGACTCTGGGGCCAACGTCCTGACTTTC
cdr3_aa: CASSSGDSGANVLTF

clone_size: NA
v_call: TRBV19
d_call: TRBD1
j_call: TRBJ2-3
cdr3_nt: TGTGCCAGTAGTGTGGGACAGGGTCTAAGCACAGATACGCAGTATTTT
cdr3_aa: CASSVGQGLSTDTQYF

clone_size: many
v_call: TRBV19
d_call: TRBD1
j_call: TRBJ2-2
cdr3_nt: TGTGCCAGTAGCTCCTACTCCGGGACAGGGGGCAGGGGGAGTACCGGGGAGCTGTTTTTT
cdr3_aa: CASSSYSGTGGRGSTGELFF

clone_size: NA
v_call: TRBV5-1
d_call: NA
j_call: TRBJ2-1
cdr3_nt: TGCGCCAGCAGCTTGGCCCTAGCCACCTACAATGAGCAGTTCTTC
cdr3_aa: CASSLALATYNEQFF

clone_size: NA
v_call: TRBV25-1
d_call: NA
j_call: TRBJ1-1
cdr3_nt: TGTGCCAGCAGTGAATTTTTCGGGTCCGAAGCTTTCTTT
cdr3_aa: CASSEFFGSEAFF

clone_size: NA
v_call: TRBV5-1
d_call: TRBD1
j_call: TRBJ1-1
cdr3_nt: TGCGCCAGCAGCTTGGGTCAGGGGGCCGGGGAAGCTTTCTTT
cdr3_aa: CASSLGQGAGEAFF

clone_size: NA
v_call: TRBV4-3
d_call: NA
j_call: TRBJ1-6
cdr3_nt: TGCGCCAGCAGCCAAGAAACGGGTGCGGGGTCACCCCTCCACTTT
cdr3_aa: CASSQETGAGSPLHF

clone_size: NA
v_call: TRBV28
d_call: NA
j_call: TRBJ1-1
cdr3_nt: TGTGCCAGCAGCCGAAACAGGGTCATGAACACTGAAGCTTTCTTT
cdr3_aa: CASSRNRVMNTEAFF

clone_size: NA
v_call: TRBV28
d_call: NA
j_call: TRBJ1-2
cdr3_nt: TGTGCCAGCAGTTTACAAGGGGGCTATGGCTACACCTTC
cdr3_aa: CASSLQGGYGYTF

clone_size: NA
v_call: TRBV2
d_call: NA
j_call: TRBJ1-6
cdr3_nt: TGTGCCAGCAAGACTACCTATAATTCACCCCTCCACTTT
cdr3_aa: CASKTTYNSPLHF

clone_size: once
v_call: TRBV11-3
d_call: TRBD1
j_call: TRBJ2-1
cdr3_nt: TGTGCCAGCAGCCTGGGACAGGGGGCACTCAATGAGCAGTTCTTC
cdr3_aa: CASSLGQGALNEQFF